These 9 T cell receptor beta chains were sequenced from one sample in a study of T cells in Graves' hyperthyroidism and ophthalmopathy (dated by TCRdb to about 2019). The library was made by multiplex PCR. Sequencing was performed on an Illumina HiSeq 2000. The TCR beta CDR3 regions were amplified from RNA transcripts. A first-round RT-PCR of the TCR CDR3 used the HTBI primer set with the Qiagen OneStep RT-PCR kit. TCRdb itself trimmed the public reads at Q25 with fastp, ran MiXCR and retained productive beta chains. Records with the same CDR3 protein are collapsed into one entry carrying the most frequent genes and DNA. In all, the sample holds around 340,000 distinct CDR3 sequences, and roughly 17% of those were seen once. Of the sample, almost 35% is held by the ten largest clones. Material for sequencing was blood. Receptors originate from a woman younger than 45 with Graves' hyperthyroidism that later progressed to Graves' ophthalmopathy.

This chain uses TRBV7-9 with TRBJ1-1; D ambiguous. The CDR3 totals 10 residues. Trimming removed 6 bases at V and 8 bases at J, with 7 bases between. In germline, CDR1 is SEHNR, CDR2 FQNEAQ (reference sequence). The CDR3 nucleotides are TGTGCCAGCAGTTATCGGGAAGCTTTCTTT. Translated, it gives CASSYREAFF.

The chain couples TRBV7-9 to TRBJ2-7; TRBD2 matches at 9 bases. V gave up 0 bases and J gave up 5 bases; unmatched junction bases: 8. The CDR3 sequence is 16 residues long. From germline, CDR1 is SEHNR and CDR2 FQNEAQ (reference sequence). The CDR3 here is CASSLAGSGRSDEQYF. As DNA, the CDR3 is TGTGCCAGCAGCTTAGCAGGGAGCGGGAGGTCGGACGAGCAGTACTTC.

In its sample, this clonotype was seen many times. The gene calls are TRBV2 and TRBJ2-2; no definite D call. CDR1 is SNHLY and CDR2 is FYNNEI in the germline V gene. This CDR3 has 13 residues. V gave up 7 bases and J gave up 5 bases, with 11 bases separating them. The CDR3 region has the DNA TGTGCCAGCAAGTTAGGAGAGACCGGGGAGCTGTTTTTT. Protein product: CASKLGETGELFF.

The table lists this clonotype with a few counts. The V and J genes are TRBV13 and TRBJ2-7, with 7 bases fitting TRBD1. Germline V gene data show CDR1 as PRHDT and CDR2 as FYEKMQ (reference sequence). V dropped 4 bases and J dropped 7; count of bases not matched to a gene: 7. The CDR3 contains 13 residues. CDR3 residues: CASSSGQVKEQYF. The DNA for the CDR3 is TGTGCCAGCAGCTCAGGACAGGTTAAAGAGCAGTACTTC.

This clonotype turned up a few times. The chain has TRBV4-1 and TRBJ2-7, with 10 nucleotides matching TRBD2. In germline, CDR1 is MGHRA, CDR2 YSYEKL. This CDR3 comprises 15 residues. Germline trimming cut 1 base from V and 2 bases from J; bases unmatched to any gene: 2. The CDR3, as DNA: TGCGCCAGCAGCCAAGTAACTAGCGGGACCTACGAGCAGTACTTC. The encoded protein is CASSQVTSGTYEQYF.

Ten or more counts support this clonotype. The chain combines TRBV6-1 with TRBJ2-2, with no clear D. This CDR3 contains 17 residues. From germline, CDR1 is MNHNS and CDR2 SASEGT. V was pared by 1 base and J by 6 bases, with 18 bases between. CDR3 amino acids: CASSEGAWNPYAGELFF. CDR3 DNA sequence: TGTGCCAGCAGTGAAGGCGCGTGGAATCCGTACGCCGGGGAGCTGTTTTTT.

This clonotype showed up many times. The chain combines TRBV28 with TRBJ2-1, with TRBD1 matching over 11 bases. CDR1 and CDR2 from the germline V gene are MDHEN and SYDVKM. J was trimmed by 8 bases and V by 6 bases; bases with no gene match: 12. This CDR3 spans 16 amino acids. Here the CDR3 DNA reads TGTGCCAGCAGCGCTCCCCAGGACAGGGGGCTCGATGAGCAGTTCTTC. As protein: CASSAPQDRGLDEQFF.

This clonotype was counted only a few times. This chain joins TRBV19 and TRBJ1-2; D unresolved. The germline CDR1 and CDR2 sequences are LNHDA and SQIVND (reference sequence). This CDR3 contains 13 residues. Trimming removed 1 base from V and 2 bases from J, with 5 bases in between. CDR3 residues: CASSIAENYGYTF. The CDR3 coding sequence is TGTGCCAGTAGTATAGCCGAGAACTATGGCTACACCTTC.

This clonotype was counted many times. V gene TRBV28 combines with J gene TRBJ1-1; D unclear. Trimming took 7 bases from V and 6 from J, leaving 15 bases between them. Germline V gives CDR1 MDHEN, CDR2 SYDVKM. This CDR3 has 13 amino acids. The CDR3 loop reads CASTLGYKAEAFF. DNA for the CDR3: TGTGCCAGCACTTTGGGGTATAAGGCTGAAGCTTTCTTT.